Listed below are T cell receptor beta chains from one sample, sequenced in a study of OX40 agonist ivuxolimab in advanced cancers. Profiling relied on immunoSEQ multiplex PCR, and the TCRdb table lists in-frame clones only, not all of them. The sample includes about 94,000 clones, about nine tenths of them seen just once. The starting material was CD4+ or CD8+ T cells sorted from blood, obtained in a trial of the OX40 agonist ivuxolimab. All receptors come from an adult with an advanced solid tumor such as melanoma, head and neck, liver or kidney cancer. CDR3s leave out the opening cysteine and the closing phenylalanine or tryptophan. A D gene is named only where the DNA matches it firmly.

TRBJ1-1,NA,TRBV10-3,AISLGETEAF
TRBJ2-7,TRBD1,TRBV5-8,ASSSRGRVVEQY
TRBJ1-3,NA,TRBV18,ASSPDSSHGNTIY
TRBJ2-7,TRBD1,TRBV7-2,ASSLGTGLTYEQY
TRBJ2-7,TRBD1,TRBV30,AWSTGVGEQY
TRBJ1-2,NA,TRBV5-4,ASSSPGIYGYT
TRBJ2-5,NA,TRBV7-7,ASSLARTQETQY
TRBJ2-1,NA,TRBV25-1,ASSEFTGPSSYNEQF
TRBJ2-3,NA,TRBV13,ASSLVGTVYSTDTQY
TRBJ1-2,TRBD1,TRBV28,ASNDSTGTGRYGYT
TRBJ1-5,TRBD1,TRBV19,ASLDRSGGPQH
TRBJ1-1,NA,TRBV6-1,ASSAQPKNTEAF
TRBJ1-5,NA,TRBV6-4,ASSDSRGGH
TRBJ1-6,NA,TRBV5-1,ASSLARSTDNSPLH
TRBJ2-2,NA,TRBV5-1,ASSRGTHNEGELF
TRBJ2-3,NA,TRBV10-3,AISETGGTDTQY
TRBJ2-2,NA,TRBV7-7,ASSLAASATGELF
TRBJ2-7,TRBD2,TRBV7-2,ASSLGLAPEQY
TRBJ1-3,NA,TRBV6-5,ASRPTHSGNTIY
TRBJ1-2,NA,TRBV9,AGSVGGLGHSLYGYT
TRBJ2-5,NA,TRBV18,ASSLLQGETQY
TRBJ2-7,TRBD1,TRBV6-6,ASSPRGTYEQY
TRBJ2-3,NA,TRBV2,ASSGRDSLGTDTQY
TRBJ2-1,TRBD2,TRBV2,ASSSTSGGPNEQF
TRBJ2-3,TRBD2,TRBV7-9,ASSLAGGGASPDTQY
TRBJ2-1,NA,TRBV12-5,ASGSKGGNEQF
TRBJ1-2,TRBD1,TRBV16,ASRSYRGLDYGYT
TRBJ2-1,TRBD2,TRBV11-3,ASSLTPLAGGYNEQF
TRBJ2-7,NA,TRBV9,ASTGDLLSNEQY
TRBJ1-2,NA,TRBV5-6,ASSLDGPNYGYT
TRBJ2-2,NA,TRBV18,ASSQPNPGELF
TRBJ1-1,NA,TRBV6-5,ASNQGNTEAF
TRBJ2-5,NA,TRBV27,ASRRSRVGETQY
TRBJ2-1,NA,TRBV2,ASRSSSSSYNEQF
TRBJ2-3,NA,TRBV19,ASSGSTDTQY
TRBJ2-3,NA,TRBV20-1,SAYRADTQY
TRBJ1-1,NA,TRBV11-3,ASSPHMNTEAF
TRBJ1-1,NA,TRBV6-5,ASSLTGGGAF
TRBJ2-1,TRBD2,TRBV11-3,ASSLDLTSGDYNEQF
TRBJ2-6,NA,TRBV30,AWIQVRAGANVLT
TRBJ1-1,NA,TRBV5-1,ASRGGGHEPYTEAF
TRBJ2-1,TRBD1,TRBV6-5,ASSYDRVNEQF
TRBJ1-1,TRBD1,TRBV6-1,ASSADRGLVYPEAF
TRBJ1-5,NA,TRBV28,ASSWRGSQPQH
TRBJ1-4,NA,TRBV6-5,ASSYGVVEKLF
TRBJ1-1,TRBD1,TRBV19,ASRPPGTGYSGRTEAF
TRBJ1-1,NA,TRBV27,ASRELSGGGAF
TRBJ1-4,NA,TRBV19,ASSIRQRDEKLF
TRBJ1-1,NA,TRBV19,ASSAPPDTREAF